Presented here are 3 T cell receptor beta chains from one specimen sequenced in a study of early stage breast cancer tumors. Method: immunoSEQ multiplex PCR; TCRdb's copy keeps in-frame clones and lacks some. The table has about 9,900 clones, roughly 67% seen once. Sequenced sample: breast tumor tissue. These receptors came from a person between 60 and 69 years old with breast cancer.

This chain joins TRBV5-1 and TRBJ2-2; possible D gene TRBD2, 5 bases. The CDR3 covers 13 residues. The germline V and J ends were trimmed by 0 bases and 7 bases, with 7 bases remaining between them. Germline assignment: CDR1 SGHRS and CDR2 YFSETQ. CDR3 region: CASSLARGGELFF. The DNA for the CDR3 is TGCGCCAGCAGCTTGGCCCGGGGCGGGGAGCTGTTTTTT.

By share, this clone counts as medium-sized. The chain recombines TRBV7-2 with TRBJ1-1; D ambiguous. CDR3 length: 13 amino acids. V shed 5 bases and J shed 8 bases, with 15 bases lying between them. Germline V gene data show CDR1 as SGHTA and CDR2 as FQGNSA. The CDR3 sequence is CASSTPGVLEAFF. DNA for the CDR3: TGTGCCAGCAGCACCCCCGGGGTTCTCGAAGCTTTCTTT.

This sequence joins TRBV9 and TRBJ2-2, with D tentatively TRBD1 (5 bases). This CDR3 is built from 16 residues. V dropped 0 bases and J dropped 0 bases, with 9 bases sitting between them. Germline CDR1 and CDR2: SGDLS and YYNGEE. The CDR3 bases are TGTGCCAGCAGCGTAGGAGTGACAGCGAACACCGGGGAGCTGTTTTTT. Translated: CASSVGVTANTGELFF.